The clone carrying this T cell receptor beta chain was observed a handful of times. Antigen specificity is unknown. This specimen comes from a study of regulatory T cells in long-lasting Graves disease. Building the TCR beta libraries relied on iRepertoire HTBI primers, and CDR3 regions underwent Arm-PCR. Using its own MiXCR run on the multiplex PCR reads, TCRdb lists one record per CDR3 protein. The table lists some 370,000 distinct CDR3 sequences, 20% to 25% of them singletons, with 25% to 35% in the top ten. Per germline, CDR1 LNHDA and CDR2 SQIVND (reference sequence). This CDR3 has 14 residues. V shed 6 bases and J shed 4 bases, with 15 bases lying between them. Time point indicated: persistent/refractory GD, antithyroid drugs over 5 years with positive TRAb. PBMCs were the source of the RNA used for TCR sequencing. Graves' disease was diagnosed by American Thyroid Association guidelines. Study-wide results and limits: Persistent disease preferred TRBV28, TRBJ1-2 and TRBJ2-5; new disease, TRBV20-1 and TRBJ2-1. Peripheral blood was the sole material, not thyroid tissue.

This sequence joins TRBV19 and TRBJ1-1, with a tentative D call TRBD1 (6 bases). The material sequenced was peripheral blood mononuclear cells (PBMCs), taken when the disease was refractory, from a patient treated with antithyroid drugs. The clonotype originates from a woman aged 40 to 50 with Graves disease. The CDR3 sequence is CASRIRGGSTEAFF. The CDR3 bases are TGTGCCAGTAGGATCAGGGGCGGAAGCACTGAAGCTTTCTTT.